The rows below give T cell receptor beta chains drawn from one sample of a study of chemoradiotherapy in HPV16-positive cancers. Sequencing used immunoSEQ multiplex PCR; TCRdb keeps in-frame clones, though not all of them. The data show roughly 28,000 clones, approximately 88% seen once. Material: blood, obtained from a patient who underwent chemoradiotherapy. These receptors all stem from a human donor with HPV-associated anogenital cancer. CDR3s include the opening cysteine and the closing phenylalanine or tryptophan. A D gene is named only where the DNA matches it firmly. Not all rows give a size; the values are once, few, many and, for expanded clones, a class.

TRBV9	TRBJ2-3	TRBD2	NA	TGTGCCAGCAGCGTAGTTGCAGCGGGGGGGAATACGCAGTATTTT	CASSVVAAGGNTQYF
TRBV27	TRBJ2-1	TRBD2	NA	TGTGCCAGCAGGCGGGGGGGCCTCAATGAGCAGTTCTTC	CASRRGGLNEQFF
TRBV18	TRBJ2-3	NA	NA	TGTGCCAGCTCACCAGCAAGCCCCCACGGAGGCGCAGATACGCAGTATTTT	CASSPASPHGGADTQYF
TRBV25-1	TRBJ1-2	TRBD1	few	TGTGCCAGCAGTTCGACAGGGCGAGGCTACACCTTC	CASSSTGRGYTF
TRBV10-1	TRBJ2-7	TRBD1	NA	TGCGCCAGCAGTGCTGGGACAGCAGGCTACGAGCAGTACTTC	CASSAGTAGYEQYF
TRBV7-6	TRBJ2-1	TRBD1	NA	TGTGCCAGCAGCTTAGTGGGCCGGGACAGCTCCTACAATGAGCAGTTCTTC	CASSLVGRDSSYNEQFF
TRBV11-1	TRBJ2-7	NA	NA	TGTGCCAGCAGCCCTACCACGGGGGCCGGGGAGCAGTACTTC	CASSPTTGAGEQYF
TRBV6-1	TRBJ1-5	NA	NA	TGTGCCAGCGGCAGACTAAATCAGCCCCAGCATTTT	CASGRLNQPQHF
TRBV19	TRBJ2-2	TRBD2	NA	TGTGCCAGTAGTCGTACTAGCGGGGGGAGCACCGGGGAGCTGTTTTTT	CASSRTSGGSTGELFF
TRBV29-1	TRBJ1-2	TRBD1	NA	TGCAGCGTTGAATCAGGGGGGCAGTATGGCTACACCTTC	CSVESGGQYGYTF
TRBV5-1	TRBJ2-3	NA	few	TGCGCCAGCAGCTTGGCCATGGGTACAGATACGCAGTATTTT	CASSLAMGTDTQYF
TRBV5-6	TRBJ2-7	NA	NA	TGTGCCAGCAGCAAAGACACAGAATACGAGCAGTACTTC	CASSKDTEYEQYF
TRBV5-5	TRBJ1-2	NA	NA	TGTGCCAGCAGCACGGGGACGGCCCAACTCCACACCTTC	CASSTGTAQLHTF
TRBV15	TRBJ2-1	TRBD2	NA	TGTGCCACCAGCAGCGGACGGGCGTCGGGGGGGCGCAATGAGCAGTTCTTC	CATSSGRASGGRNEQFF
TRBV11-3	TRBJ2-4	NA	NA	TGTGCCAGCAGCTTAGTACGCCAGGGGCCCTATTCCAAAAACATTCAGTACTTC	CASSLVRQGPYSKNIQYF
TRBV5-5	TRBJ2-5	NA	NA	TGTGCCAGCAGCTTGGGGGGGGGCGCGGACAGAGAGACCCAGTACTTC	CASSLGGGADRETQYF
TRBV14	TRBJ1-2	NA	NA	TGTGCCAGCAGCCAAGATCCGGGGGTCCCCTCTGGCTACACCTTC	CASSQDPGVPSGYTF
TRBV30	TRBJ2-7	NA	once	TGTGCCTGGAGTGTACTCGGGGCCAACGAGCAGTACTTC	CAWSVLGANEQYF
TRBV19	TRBJ1-4	TRBD1	NA	TGTGCCAGTCGTACAGGGGTGTGGAATGAAAAACTGTTTTTT	CASRTGVWNEKLFF
TRBV7-2	TRBJ2-1	NA	NA	TGTGCCAGCAGCCGGGGAGGCCCCAGCAATGAGCAGTTCTTC	CASSRGGPSNEQFF
TRBV11-2	TRBJ2-3	NA	NA	TGTGCCAGCAGCTTAGACCGGGGGCCGGCAGATACGCAGTATTTT	CASSLDRGPADTQYF
TRBV5-1	TRBJ1-4	NA	NA	TGCGCCAGCAGCTTGGGGGGGCCAACTAATGAAAAACTGTTTTTT	CASSLGGPTNEKLFF
TRBV18	TRBJ1-1	NA	NA	TGTGCCAGCTCACCACCGGTTGGAGTAGGGAACACTGAAGCTTTCTTT	CASSPPVGVGNTEAFF
TRBV9	TRBJ2-2	NA	NA	TGTGCCAGCAGTTCACCAAACACCGGGGAGCTGTTTTTT	CASSSPNTGELFF
TRBV19	TRBJ2-7	TRBD1	once	TGTGCCAGTACCAGGGGACAGGGACCCTACGAGCAGTACTTC	CASTRGQGPYEQYF
TRBV5-1	TRBJ2-2	TRBD1	NA	TGCGCCAGCAGCAGCCGACAGGGTCCTTACACCGGGGAGCTGTTTTTT	CASSSRQGPYTGELFF
TRBV7-2	TRBJ2-1	TRBD2	NA	TGTGCCAGCAGCTTAGTCCGGGTTCGGGGGGATTCCTACAATGAGCAGTTCTTC	CASSLVRVRGDSYNEQFF
TRBV15	TRBJ2-1	NA	once	TGTGCCACCAGCAGAGATCTCGGGGGGCGACACAATGAGCAGTTCTTC	CATSRDLGGRHNEQFF
TRBV27	TRBJ1-4	TRBD1	NA	TGTGCCAGAGGCACCCCGGGACAGACGAAAAAACTGTTTTTT	CARGTPGQTKKLFF
TRBV5-1	TRBJ1-5	TRBD1	NA	TGCGCCAGCAGCCCGGGACAGGCCTTCGGACCCCAGCATTTT	CASSPGQAFGPQHF
TRBV4-1	TRBJ1-1	NA	hyperexpanded	TGCGCCAGCAGCCAAGAGCTCACCCTCACTGAAGCTTTCTTT	CASSQELTLTEAFF
TRBV19	TRBJ1-1	NA	few	TGTGCCAGTAAGTTCCAAGGGGCGGGGAGCACTGAAGCTTTCTTT	CASKFQGAGSTEAFF
TRBV7-8	TRBJ2-3	NA	NA	TGTGCCAGCAGCCCTCTCCGGGACTTGACAGATACGCAGTATTTT	CASSPLRDLTDTQYF
TRBV30	TRBJ1-3	NA	NA	TGTGCCTGGTGCCTACAGGGCTCTGGAAACACCATATATTTT	CAWCLQGSGNTIYF
TRBV5-1	TRBJ1-1	TRBD1	NA	TGCGCCAGCAGCGTGGGACAGGGAGACACTGAAGCTTTCTTT	CASSVGQGDTEAFF
TRBV19	TRBJ2-2	NA	NA	TGTGCCAGTACCACCCCGGAAGGGGTCGGGGAGCTGTTTTTT	CASTTPEGVGELFF
TRBV2	TRBJ1-3	NA	NA	TGTGCCAGCAGTGAAGGTCCAGTGGGTTCGGGAAACACCATATATTTT	CASSEGPVGSGNTIYF
TRBV7-7	TRBJ2-2	NA	NA	TGTGCCAGCAGCTTAGTAGCTCCCGACAGCGCGAACACCGGGGAGCTGTTTTTT	CASSLVAPDSANTGELFF
TRBV5-1	TRBJ2-5	NA	NA	TGCGCCAGCAGCTTCTCCTCAGGGGAGACCCAGTACTTC	CASSFSSGETQYF
TRBV7-9	TRBJ2-3	NA	NA	TGTGCCAGCAGCTTAGGGTCCGGGGGCGCTAGCACAGATACGCAGTATTTT	CASSLGSGGASTDTQYF
TRBV25-1	TRBJ1-1	NA	NA	TGTGCCAGCAGGGCCCCGAGAGGGCCCGGCACTGAAGCTTTCTTT	CASRAPRGPGTEAFF
TRBV2	TRBJ2-3	NA	NA	TGTGCCAGCAGTACAGTAGGAGGGGGCGATACGCAGTATTTT	CASSTVGGGDTQYF
TRBV6-5	TRBJ2-5	NA	NA	TGTGCCAGCAGTCAGGACCGAGCGGGGACCCAGTACTTC	CASSQDRAGTQYF
TRBV5-6	TRBJ2-3	NA	NA	TGTGCCAGCAGCTTGGGTGTAGGGAAGGATACGCAGTATTTT	CASSLGVGKDTQYF